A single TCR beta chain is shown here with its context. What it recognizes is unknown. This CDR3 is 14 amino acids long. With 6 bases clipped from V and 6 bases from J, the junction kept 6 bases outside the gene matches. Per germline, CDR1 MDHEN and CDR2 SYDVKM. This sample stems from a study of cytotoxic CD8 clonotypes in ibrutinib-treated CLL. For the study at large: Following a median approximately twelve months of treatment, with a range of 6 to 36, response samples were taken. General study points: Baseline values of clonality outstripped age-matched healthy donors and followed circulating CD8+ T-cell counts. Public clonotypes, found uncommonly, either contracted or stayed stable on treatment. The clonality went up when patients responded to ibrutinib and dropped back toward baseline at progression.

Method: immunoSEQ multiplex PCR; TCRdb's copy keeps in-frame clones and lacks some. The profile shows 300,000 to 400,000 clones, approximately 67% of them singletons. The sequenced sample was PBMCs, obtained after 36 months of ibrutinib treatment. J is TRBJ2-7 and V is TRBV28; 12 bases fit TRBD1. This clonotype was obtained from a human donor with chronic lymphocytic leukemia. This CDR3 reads CASRKPGQGAEQYF. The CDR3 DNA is TGTGCCAGCAGAAAACCGGGACAGGGGGCCGAGCAGTACTTC.